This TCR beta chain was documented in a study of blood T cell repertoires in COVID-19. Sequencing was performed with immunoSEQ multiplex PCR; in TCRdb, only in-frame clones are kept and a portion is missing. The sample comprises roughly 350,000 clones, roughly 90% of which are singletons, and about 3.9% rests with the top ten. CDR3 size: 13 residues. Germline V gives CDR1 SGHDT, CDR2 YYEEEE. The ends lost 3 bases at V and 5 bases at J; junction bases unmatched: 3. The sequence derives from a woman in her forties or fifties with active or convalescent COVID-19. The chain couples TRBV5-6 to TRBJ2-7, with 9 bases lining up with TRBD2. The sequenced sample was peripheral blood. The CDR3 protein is CASSSRLADEQYF. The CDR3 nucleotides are TGTGCCAGCAGCTCTCGACTAGCGGACGAGCAGTACTTC.